This paragraph reports one T cell receptor beta chain. This record comes from a study of blood T cell repertoires in COVID-19. Study context: PBMCs, B-cell-depleted T cells, or T cells provided the cDNA or gDNA that made up the material.

During active infection, Seattle patients enrolled and were then monitored through disease. In the original processing: It was from reference gene primer amplification that nucleated cell counts were estimated. TCRdb keeps only in-frame clones here, not all; method: immunoSEQ multiplex PCR. V and J calls and clone size come straight from that table; D and trimming were deduced from the DNA. The data hold approximately 150,000 clones, with 84% observed a single time. The germline CDR1 and CDR2 sequences are SGHRS and YFSETQ. Trimming removed 0 bases from V and 4 bases from J, with 15 bases in between. The CDR3 extends over 16 amino acids.

The sequence came from a woman aged 80 or over with COVID-19, enrolled during active disease. The sample consisted of peripheral blood. The chain employs TRBV5-1 and TRBJ2-3; D gene uncertain. The CDR3 sequence: CASSLAAQALADTQYF. CDR3 DNA: TGCGCCAGCAGCTTGGCCGCTCAGGCCTTAGCAGATACGCAGTATTTT. The full variable domain, with the rest looked up from reference TRBV5-1 and TRBJ2-3, is KAGVTQTPRYLIKTRGQQVTLSCSPISGHRSVSWYQQTPGQGLQFLFEYFSETQRNKGNFPGRFSGRQFSNSRSEMNVSTLELGDSALYLCASSLAAQALADTQYFGPGTRLTVL.